The clone carrying this T cell receptor (beta chain) was found many times. The CDR3 is made up of 14 amino acids. V shed 4 bases and J 10 bases; nucleotides not matched to a gene: 6. The source of the sample is a study of spatial heterogeneity in lung cancer. The overall study: PBMC samples from follow-up, when available, were sequenced at a median of about two years post-resection.

TCRdb ran MiXCR on the 5' RACE reads and lists one entry per CDR3 protein. The sample has 25,000 to 35,000 distinct CDR3 sequences; approximately 5.9% are singletons. Time point in this sample: blood at routine non-recurrence follow-up after resection. Sequences were derived from PBMCs, sampled at follow-up. The clonotype originates from a female donor with early-stage non-small cell lung cancer. V and J are TRBV12-3 or TRBV12-4 and TRBJ2-4, with TRBD1 matching 11 bases. The CDR3 DNA reads TGTGCCAGCAGTTCCACTGGACAGGGGGCAATTCAGTACTTC. It translates to CASSSTGQGAIQYF.